A selection of T cell receptor beta chains follows, all from one sample in a study of blood T cell repertoires in COVID-19. The table came from immunoSEQ multiplex PCR; TCRdb's copy has only in-frame clones and leaves some out. The repertoire holds 200,000 to 250,000 clones, with approximately 78% as singletons. Sequenced: peripheral blood. Receptors originate from a woman of 80 years or more with COVID-19, enrolled during active disease. Both conserved end residues are part of each CDR3. The D gene is left open where the match is weak. Clone size is shown for a subset of rows, as once, few, many or a class of expanded clone.

D gene	V gene	clone size	J gene	CDR3 protein	CDR3 DNA
TRBD1	TRBV19	NA	TRBJ2-1	CASSPRGSSVSADNEQFF	TGTGCCAGTAGTCCCAGGGGGTCGAGTGTTAGCGCCGACAATGAGCAGTTCTTC
NA	TRBV6-1	NA	TRBJ1-1	CASSEYRVYEAFF	TGTGCCAGCAGTGAATACAGGGTTTATGAAGCTTTCTTT
NA	TRBV27	NA	TRBJ1-6	CASSLSRSSPLHF	TGTGCCAGCAGTTTATCTAGGAGTTCACCCCTCCACTTT
TRBD1	TRBV2	NA	TRBJ1-1	CASRATGGTEAFF	TGTGCCAGCAGGGCGACAGGGGGGACTGAAGCTTTCTTT
NA	TRBV20-1	few	TRBJ1-3	CSASRLSGNTIYF	TGCAGTGCTAGTCGACTCTCTGGAAACACCATATATTTT
NA	TRBV6-8	NA	TRBJ1-5	CASSYSGQGCHQPQHF	TGTGCCAGCAGTTACTCAGGGCAGGGTTGTCATCAGCCCCAGCATTTT
NA	TRBV3-1/TRBV3-2	NA	TRBJ1-2	CASSRSTVNYGYTF	TGTGCCAGCAGCCGCTCAACAGTAAACTATGGCTACACCTTC
NA	TRBV30	NA	TRBJ2-1	CAWRDRAGKLSYNEQFF	TGTGCCTGGAGAGATCGAGCGGGTAAACTATCCTACAATGAGCAGTTCTTC
TRBD1	TRBV5-1	NA	TRBJ2-7	CASSLQGYEQYF	TGCGCCAGCAGCTTACAGGGGTACGAGCAGTACTTC
NA	TRBV3-1/TRBV3-2	NA	TRBJ2-1	CASSLHDEQFF	TGTGCCAGCAGCCTTCATGATGAGCAGTTCTTC
TRBD1	TRBV18	NA	TRBJ1-5	CASSPGRGLQPQHF	TGTGCCAGCTCACCGGGCAGGGGGCTGCAGCCCCAGCATTTT
NA	TRBV18	few	TRBJ2-7	CASSPVQGQYEQYF	TGTGCCAGCTCACCAGTACAGGGTCAGTACGAGCAGTACTTC
NA	TRBV14	NA	TRBJ1-1	CASSQDIRGRAFF	TGTGCCAGCAGCCAAGATATAAGGGGAAGAGCTTTCTTT
NA	TRBV9	NA	TRBJ2-7	CASSVGGAFYEQYF	TGTGCCAGCAGCGTAGGCGGGGCCTTCTACGAGCAGTACTTC
TRBD1	TRBV2	NA	TRBJ1-6	CASRDTGGYNSPLHF	TGTGCCAGCAGAGATACAGGGGGCTATAATTCACCCCTCCACTTT
TRBD2	TRBV5-1	NA	TRBJ2-1	CASRGSSGRNEQFF	TGCGCCAGCAGAGGGTCGAGCGGGAGAAATGAGCAGTTCTTC
NA	TRBV5-6	few	TRBJ1-1	CASSLKARVNTEAFF	TGTGCCAGCAGCTTGAAAGCCAGGGTGAACACTGAAGCTTTCTTT
TRBD2	TRBV2	NA	TRBJ2-1	CASMRTSGGVREQFF	TGTGCCAGCATGCGGACTAGCGGCGGAGTTCGAGAGCAGTTCTTC
TRBD1	TRBV29-1	NA	TRBJ2-7	CSVGPRQGNEQYF	TGCAGCGTTGGGCCGAGACAGGGGAACGAGCAGTACTTC
TRBD2	TRBV7-3	few	TRBJ2-1	CASSHRLAGLMNEQFF	TGTGCCAGCAGCCATCGACTAGCGGGCCTCATGAATGAGCAGTTCTTC
NA	TRBV19	NA	TRBJ2-2	CASSLYGNTGELFF	TGTGCCAGTTCCCTCTACGGGAACACCGGGGAGCTGTTTTTT
NA	TRBV11-2	NA	TRBJ1-3	CASSLETGRDGNTIYF	TGTGCCAGCAGCTTAGAGACGGGGAGGGATGGAAACACCATATATTTT
NA	TRBV7-2	NA	TRBJ1-1	CASRRPGGSTEAFF	TGTGCCAGCAGAAGACCGGGGGGGTCCACTGAAGCTTTCTTT
NA	TRBV21-1	NA	TRBJ1-1	CASSKQGNTEAFF	TGTGCCAGCAGCAAACAGGGGAACACTGAAGCTTTCTTT
NA	TRBV18	NA	TRBJ1-3	CASSPGSGNTIYF	TGTGCCAGCTCACCAGGGAGTGGAAACACCATATATTTT
NA	TRBV28	NA	TRBJ1-5	CASSLGRGQPQHF	TGTGCCAGCAGTTTAGGCAGGGGTCAGCCCCAGCATTTT
NA	TRBV28	few	TRBJ1-2	CASSDTRAGGNYGYTF	TGTGCCAGCTCTGATACGCGGGCGGGAGGAAACTATGGCTACACCTTC
TRBD1	TRBV5-4	NA	TRBJ2-7	CASSPHRGTYEQYF	TGTGCCAGCAGCCCCCACAGGGGGACCTACGAGCAGTACTTC
NA	TRBV4-1	NA	TRBJ2-5	CASSQDLGVGSRGTQYF	TGCGCCAGCAGCCAAGATCTCGGGGTTGGCAGCCGGGGGACCCAGTACTTC
TRBD1	TRBV28	NA	TRBJ1-1	CASSSAARVEGALAFF	TGTGCCAGCAGTTCCGCCGCTCGGGTAGAGGGGGCGCTGGCTTTCTTT
NA	TRBV3-1/TRBV3-2	NA	TRBJ1-2	CASSQGQNYGYTF	TGTGCCAGCAGCCAGGGCCAGAACTATGGCTACACCTTC
TRBD2	TRBV5-1	NA	TRBJ2-1	CASSFSAGVAMGEQFF	TGCGCCAGCAGCTTTTCAGCGGGAGTGGCCATGGGTGAGCAGTTCTTC
NA	TRBV19	NA	TRBJ1-1	CASSRQARTEAFF	TGTGCCAGTAGTCGACAGGCTCGCACTGAAGCTTTCTTT
TRBD2	TRBV20-1	NA	TRBJ2-5	CSASTGTSTAETQYF	TGCAGTGCTAGTACAGGGACTAGCACTGCGGAGACCCAGTACTTC
NA	TRBV18	NA	TRBJ1-2	CASSPGGDRYGYTF	TGTGCCAGCTCACCAGGAGGGGACCGATATGGCTACACCTTC
TRBD1	TRBV9	NA	TRBJ2-1	CASSAKGAHNEQFF	TGTGCCAGCAGCGCTAAGGGGGCACACAATGAGCAGTTCTTC
NA	TRBV9	NA	TRBJ1-3	CASTSGNTIYF	TGTGCCAGCACTTCTGGAAACACCATATATTTT
NA	TRBV27	NA	TRBJ1-5	CASRSRYSNQPQHF	TGTGCCAGCAGATCCCGGTATAGCAATCAGCCCCAGCATTTT
TRBD1	TRBV6-5	NA	TRBJ1-1	CASSSDRLNTEAFF	TGTGCCAGCAGTTCGGACAGGTTGAACACTGAAGCTTTCTTT
NA	TRBV10-2	NA	TRBJ2-3	CASREGLSSTDTQYF	TGCGCCAGCAGGGAGGGCCTGTCTAGCACAGATACGCAGTATTTT
TRBD2	TRBV28	NA	TRBJ2-1	CASSLGTASGNEQFF	TGTGCCAGCAGCCTAGGAACGGCTAGCGGCAATGAGCAGTTCTTC
NA	TRBV3-1/TRBV3-2	NA	TRBJ1-2	CASSQVHRDYGYTF	TGTGCCAGCAGCCAAGTCCACAGAGACTATGGCTACACCTTC
NA	TRBV24-1	NA	TRBJ1-5	CATSDLKSNQPQHF	TGTGCCACCAGTGATCTTAAAAGCAATCAGCCCCAGCATTTT
TRBD2	TRBV11-2	NA	TRBJ2-1	CASSSGLALGGEQFF	TGTGCCAGCAGTTCGGGACTAGCGTTAGGAGGGGAGCAGTTCTTC
TRBD1	TRBV18	NA	TRBJ2-7	CASSPPGTGVYEQYF	TGTGCCAGCTCACCACCGGGGACAGGGGTGTACGAGCAGTACTTC
TRBD1	TRBV6-1	NA	TRBJ1-1	CASSETTGSTEAFF	TGTGCCAGCAGTGAGACGACAGGGAGCACTGAAGCTTTCTTT
NA	TRBV7-2	NA	TRBJ2-3	CALGAATDTQYF	TGTGCCCTAGGGGCAGCAACAGATACGCAGTATTTT
NA	TRBV30	NA	TRBJ1-1	CAWSVRTGTEAFF	TGTGCCTGGAGTGTACGAACAGGGACTGAAGCTTTCTTT
NA	TRBV2	once	TRBJ1-1	CASSDQGSNTEAFF	TGTGCCAGCAGTGACCAGGGGTCCAACACTGAAGCTTTCTTT
NA	TRBV10-3	once	TRBJ1-1	CAISGRGVNTEAFF	TGTGCCATCAGTGGCCGCGGGGTGAACACTGAAGCTTTCTTT
TRBD1	TRBV3-1/TRBV3-2	NA	TRBJ1-2	CASSQDRGPDGYTF	TGTGCCAGCAGCCAGGACAGGGGGCCCGATGGCTACACCTTC
NA	TRBV5-1	NA	TRBJ1-1	CASSSRQTNTEAFF	TGCGCCAGCAGCAGCCGACAGACGAACACTGAAGCTTTCTTT
NA	TRBV5-1	NA	TRBJ2-2	CASSLDRVTTGELFF	TGCGCCAGCAGCTTGGACAGGGTGACTACCGGGGAGCTGTTTTTT